The next 8 T cell receptor beta chains were all read from a single sample in a study of cytomegalovirus exposure and HLA in healthy donors. The assay was immunoSEQ multiplex PCR, and TCRdb's table has in-frame clones only and misses some. Of hundreds of thousands of clones in the sample, around 90% were seen once. Source material: PBMCs. The receptors were sampled from a woman younger than 35 in good health and CMV-seropositive.

The chain's CDR3 is CASSELMGRNTGELFF. The CDR3 DNA follows: TGTGCCAGCAGTGAATTAATGGGCAGAAACACCGGGGAGCTGTTTTTT. The chain recombines TRBV25-1 with TRBJ2-2; D ambiguous. CDR3 length: 16 amino acids. Germline values: CDR1 MGHDK, CDR2 SYGVNS. V lost 1 base and J 2 bases, leaving 11 bases between the germline ends. The full variable domain, its missing parts supplied by reference TRBV25-1 and TRBJ2-2, is EADIYQTPRYLVIGTGKKITLECSQTMGHDKMYWYQQDPGMELHLIHYSYGVNSTEKGDLSSESTVSRIRTEHFPLTLESARPSHTSQYLCASSELMGRNTGELFFGEGSRLTVL.

The chain is built from TRBV30 and TRBJ1-1; perhaps TRBD1 as D (5 bases). CDR1 is GTSNPN, CDR2 SVGIG, per germline (reference sequence). This CDR3 contains 10 residues. The V gene lost 8 bases and the J gene lost 11 bases, with 15 bases spanning the gap. In DNA, the CDR3 is TGTGCCACGAACAGGCTTTCGGCTTTCTTT. As protein: CATNRLSAFF.

The genes are TRBV28 and TRBJ1-2; D is ambiguous. The germline V gene encodes CDR1 MDHEN and CDR2 SYDVKM. V shed 6 bases and J shed 3 bases, with 14 bases lying between them. The CDR3 is 14 amino acids. This CDR3 reads CASRAPAGYYGYTF. The CDR3 nucleotides read TGTGCCAGCAGGGCCCCGGCAGGCTACTATGGCTACACCTTC.

The rearrangement joins TRBV14 to TRBJ2-7; 8 bases map to TRBD2. The junction had 15 bases not matched to a gene; V was cut back by 2 bases and J by 0 bases. Germline values: CDR1 SGHDN, CDR2 FVKESK. The length of the CDR3 is 19 residues. The CDR3 protein is CASSQTRGVAGTSSYEQYF. The CDR3 nucleotides are TGTGCCAGCAGCCAAACCCGCGGGGTAGCGGGGACAAGCTCCTACGAGCAGTACTTC.

This chain links TRBV30 with TRBJ1-2; 7 nucleotides agree with TRBD1. The CDR3 loop spans 16 amino acids. Trimming cost V 0 bases and J 8 bases; bases outside gene matches: 15. Germline CDR1 and CDR2: GTSNPN and SVGIG (reference sequence). This chain's CDR3 is CAWSVPGARQGRGYTF. DNA of the CDR3: TGTGCCTGGAGTGTACCGGGGGCGAGACAGGGACGGGGCTACACCTTC. Drawing the rest from reference TRBV30 and TRBJ1-2, the complete variable domain is SQTIHQWPATLVQPVGSPLSLECTVEGTSNPNLYWYRQAAGRGLQLLFYSVGIGQISSEVPQNLSASRPQDRQFILSSKKLLLSDSGFYLCAWSVPGARQGRGYTFGSGTRLTVV.

The chain recombines TRBV28 with TRBJ1-2, with 8 bases matching TRBD1. Per germline, CDR1 MDHEN and CDR2 SYDVKM. V shed 5 bases and J 7 bases; nucleotides not matched to a gene: 12. This CDR3 contains 15 residues. This CDR3 is CASSGADRETVGYTF. The CDR3 DNA sequence: TGTGCCAGCAGTGGGGCGGACAGGGAAACTGTTGGCTACACCTTC.

This clone was seen a single time. J is TRBJ1-2 and V is TRBV6-6; a weak D match, TRBD1 (5 bases). The V end was cut by 8 bases, the J end by 8 bases, with 18 bases between. The CDR3 sequence is 13 residues long. Looked up from germline, CDR1 is MNHNY and CDR2 is SVGAGI (reference sequence). In DNA, the CDR3 is TGTGCCAGCGGGGCGCCGGGGGGAGGCGGCTACACCTTC. Protein: CASGAPGGGGYTF.

The V call is TRBV9, the J call TRBJ1-3, with TRBD1 as a possible D gene (5 bases). The length of the CDR3 is 16 residues. The V gene's germline CDR1 is SGDLS and CDR2 YYNGEE. V lost 0 bases to trimming and J lost 0 bases, with 10 bases between them. The CDR3 protein is CASSVEDTFSGNTIYF. The DNA of the CDR3 is TGTGCCAGCAGCGTAGAGGACACTTTCTCTGGAAACACCATATATTTT.